The clone carrying this TCR beta chain was found many times. The antigen remains unidentified. This entry belongs to a study of Graves' ophthalmopathy and Graves' hyperthyroidism. Study-wide context: At initial diagnosis, peripheral blood was obtained, and this preceded any treatment.

As the template, RNA transcripts were used to amplify TCR beta CDR3 regions. First-round RT-PCR relied on HTBI primers, and a second-round multiplex PCR came next. Each CDR3 protein gets one entry after TCRdb re-called the multiplex PCR reads with MiXCR. The sample has 200,000 to 250,000 distinct CDR3 sequences, 25% to 30% seen once. Regarding the study as a whole: The blood repertoire also included most expanded thyroid clonotypes above 0.001 frequency.

Where ophthalmopathy was present, donors had moderate-to-severe activity, CAS ≥3, NOSPECS ≥4 and duration under 3 months. Sampling more than 9 ml of fresh peripheral blood provided the PBMCs. V was cut by 3 bases and J by 3 bases, with 15 bases left in between. CDR3 length: 15 residues. Germline-derived CDR1 and CDR2 are MNHEY and SMNVEV (reference sequence). This TCR derives from a man in his forties or fifties with Graves' ophthalmopathy. The rearrangement links TRBV27 to TRBJ2-7; the D gene is possibly TRBD2 (6 bases). The source material was peripheral blood. CDR3 sequence: CASSFKAGTGYEQYF. CDR3 bases: TGTGCCAGCAGTTTTAAGGCGGGAACAGGCTACGAGCAGTACTTC.